The rows below give T cell receptor beta chains drawn from one sample of a study of CD4+ T cells in melanoma. TCRdb keeps only in-frame clones here, not all; method: immunoSEQ multiplex PCR. This sample carries more than 12,000 clones, roughly two thirds of them seen once, and the ten largest clones take about 14%. Sequenced input: cells from a culture (not recorded whether cultured in vitro). These receptors were taken from a human donor with melanoma. Each CDR3 is given with its conserved first and last residue. D genes are given only for firm matches. Rows give clone size only sometimes, using once, few, many, or a class for an expanded clone.

clone size	V gene	J gene	D gene	CDR3 protein	CDR3 DNA
-	TRBV27	TRBJ1-2	TRBD1	CASSFRTGVVGDGYTF	TGTGCCAGCAGTTTCCGGACAGGGGTGGTGGGAGATGGCTACACCTTC
-	TRBV7-8	TRBJ1-1	-	CASSPQRTEAFF	TGTGCCAGCAGCCCTCAGCGCACTGAAGCTTTCTTT
few	TRBV29-1	TRBJ2-2	TRBD1	CSVVGQDTGELFF	TGCAGCGTTGTGGGACAGGACACCGGGGAGCTGTTTTTT
few	TRBV19	TRBJ1-6	-	CACRDPSLPLHF	TGTGCCTGCCGGGACCCATCTCTCCCCCTCCACTTT
-	TRBV10-2	TRBJ1-1	TRBD1	CASCRDRAATEAFF	TGCGCCAGTTGCCGGGACAGGGCGGCAACTGAAGCTTTCTTT
-	TRBV6-5	TRBJ1-1	-	CASSYRQGYTEAFF	TGTGCCAGCAGTTACAGGCAGGGGTACACTGAAGCTTTCTTT
-	TRBV6-1	TRBJ1-2	-	CASRVGQLSNYGYTF	TGTGCCAGCAGGGTTGGACAGCTTTCTAACTATGGCTACACCTTC
-	TRBV5-6	TRBJ1-4	-	CASSLYRDIGHATNEKLFF	TGTGCCAGCAGCTTATACCGGGACATTGGGCATGCAACTAATGAAAAACTGTTTTTT
once	TRBV7-3	TRBJ2-6	-	CASSPKGGRDRTGANVLTF	TGTGCCAGCAGCCCCAAGGGCGGTCGGGACCGCACTGGGGCCAACGTCCTGACTTTC
-	TRBV7-9	TRBJ1-5	-	CASSLVGLGQPQHF	TGTGCCAGCAGCTTAGTAGGTCTGGGTCAGCCCCAGCATTTT
-	TRBV5-1	TRBJ2-6	TRBD2	CASRLASGANVLTF	TGCGCCAGCCGACTAGCTTCTGGGGCCAACGTCCTGACTTTC
medium-sized	TRBV5-4	TRBJ1-3	-	CASSLAGGWSGNTIYF	TGTGCCAGCAGCTTGGCCGGGGGCTGGTCCGGAAACACCATATATTTT
few	TRBV30	TRBJ1-1	-	CAWSSERQKAFF	TGTGCCTGGAGTTCAGAGCGGCAAAAAGCTTTCTTT
-	TRBV9	TRBJ2-2	TRBD2	CASSGGAGGNTGELFF	TGTGCCAGCAGCGGGGGAGCGGGAGGGAACACCGGGGAGCTGTTTTTT
-	TRBV7-8	TRBJ2-7	-	CASSFFGGEQYF	TGTGCCAGCAGCTTTTTCGGCGGCGAGCAGTACTTC
-	TRBV6-6	TRBJ2-4	TRBD1	CASSYYTGTGVNIQYF	TGTGCCAGCAGTTACTACACCGGGACAGGGGTAAACATTCAGTACTTC
-	TRBV29-1	TRBJ1-4	TRBD1	CSVSGGGVRSNEKLFF	TGCAGCGTATCAGGGGGCGGGGTGCGATCTAATGAAAAACTGTTTTTT
-	TRBV27	TRBJ1-2	-	CASRLQGAYGYTF	TGTGCCAGCAGATTACAGGGAGCTTATGGCTACACCTTC
-	TRBV7-9	TRBJ1-1	-	CASSPPNIQVNTEAFF	TGTGCCAGCAGCCCTCCTAATATACAGGTGAACACTGAAGCTTTCTTT
-	TRBV6-1	TRBJ2-7	TRBD1	CASRKQGAISGEQYF	TGTGCCAGCAGAAAACAGGGGGCTATCTCTGGAGAGCAGTACTTC
-	TRBV7-8	TRBJ1-1	-	CASSLGVRYTEAFF	TGTGCCAGCAGCTTGGGGGTTAGGTACACTGAAGCTTTCTTT
-	TRBV7-8	TRBJ1-6	-	CASSLSGGGGSPLHF	TGTGCCAGCAGCCTCAGCGGAGGCGGGGGTTCACCCCTCCACTTT
-	TRBV9	TRBJ2-2	-	CASNRQTGELFF	TGTGCCAGCAACAGACAAACCGGGGAGCTGTTTTTT
few	TRBV5-1	TRBJ1-1	-	CASSVEVNTEAFF	TGCGCCAGCAGCGTCGAAGTGAACACTGAAGCTTTCTTT
-	TRBV10-3	TRBJ2-5	-	CAISEWGSNKETQYF	TGTGCCATCAGTGAGTGGGGCAGCAATAAAGAGACCCAGTACTTC
-	TRBV7-4	TRBJ2-1	TRBD2	CASMRKRGLFF	TGTGCCAGCATGCGGAAGCGGGGGCTGTTCTTC
-	TRBV5-1	TRBJ2-1	-	CASSLPLVDEQFF	TGCGCCAGCAGCTTGCCGCTCGTCGATGAGCAGTTCTTC
-	TRBV5-6	TRBJ2-1	-	CASSLGGLSYNEQFF	TGTGCCAGCAGCTTGGGGGGGTTATCTTACAATGAGCAGTTCTTC
-	TRBV30	TRBJ2-5	TRBD1	CAWSAGTGVFETQYF	TGTGCCTGGAGTGCCGGGACAGGGGTATTTGAGACCCAGTACTTC
-	TRBV7-9	TRBJ1-2	-	CASSRRSWQGSDYGYTF	TGTGCCAGCAGCCGACGGAGTTGGCAGGGCTCTGACTATGGCTACACCTTC
-	TRBV18	TRBJ1-1	-	CASSPGLRDREAFF	TGTGCCAGCTCACCTGGGCTTCGCGACAGGGAAGCTTTCTTT
-	TRBV27	TRBJ1-2	-	CASRSSGNYGYTF	TGTGCCAGCCGGTCCTCAGGCAACTATGGCTACACCTTC
-	TRBV27	TRBJ1-5	-	CASSLWGADQPQHF	TGTGCCAGCAGTTTATGGGGCGCTGATCAGCCCCAGCATTTT
-	TRBV7-3	TRBJ2-1	-	CASSVGSSRNNEQFF	TGTGCCAGCAGCGTTGGGTCTAGCAGGAATAATGAGCAGTTCTTC
-	TRBV6-5	TRBJ2-5	-	CASWNGVEETQYF	TGTGCCAGCTGGAACGGGGTAGAAGAGACCCAGTACTTC
-	TRBV29-1	TRBJ1-1	-	CSVEPGLKNTEAFF	TGCAGCGTTGAACCGGGACTGAAGAACACTGAAGCTTTCTTT
-	TRBV4-1	TRBJ2-5	TRBD2	CASSLEAFRLADQETQYF	TGCGCCAGCAGCCTAGAAGCCTTCCGACTAGCGGATCAAGAGACCCAGTACTTC
-	TRBV7-6	TRBJ1-1	-	CASSLSPVADAEAFF	TGTGCCAGCAGCTTATCACCGGTAGCGGACGCTGAAGCTTTCTTT
-	TRBV11-1	TRBJ2-3	-	CASGGTRHLDTQYF	TGTGCCAGCGGGGGAACAAGGCATCTCGATACGCAGTATTTT
few	TRBV7-9	TRBJ1-6	-	CASSAAPYNSPLHF	TGTGCCAGCAGCGCGGCCCCCTATAATTCACCCCTCCACTTT
-	TRBV5-5	TRBJ2-1	TRBD2	CASSRTGTSLNEQFF	TGTGCCAGCAGCCGGACGGGGACTAGCCTCAATGAGCAGTTCTTC
-	TRBV5-1	TRBJ2-6	-	CASRGAGQGGANVLTF	TGCGCCAGCAGGGGGGCCGGGCAGGGTGGGGCCAACGTCCTGACTTTC
-	TRBV19	TRBJ2-7	-	CASSTQGSRTEQYF	TGTGCCAGTAGTACCCAGGGTTCGAGGACGGAGCAGTACTTC
few	TRBV29-1	TRBJ2-2	TRBD2	CSAETSGGTGELFF	TGCAGCGCCGAGACTAGCGGGGGCACCGGGGAGCTGTTTTTT
-	TRBV7-9	TRBJ1-1	TRBD1	CASSSSQGKGTEAFF	TGTGCCAGCAGCTCCTCACAGGGGAAAGGGACTGAAGCTTTCTTT
-	TRBV27	TRBJ2-7	TRBD2	CASQWAGGGYEQYF	TGTGCCAGCCAGTGGGCGGGAGGCGGCTACGAGCAGTACTTC
-	TRBV11-3	TRBJ2-1	-	CASSLRSNEQFF	TGTGCCAGCAGCTTACGATCCAATGAGCAGTTCTTC
once	TRBV29-1	TRBJ1-4	TRBD1	CSGGDRRNEKLFF	TGCAGCGGTGGGGACAGACGTAATGAAAAACTGTTTTTT
-	TRBV11-3	TRBJ2-2	TRBD2	CASSPGTTVAGELFF	TGTGCCAGCAGCCCCGGGACTACGGTCGCCGGGGAGCTGTTTTTT
-	TRBV29-1	TRBJ1-2	-	CSARGARGVEARGYTF	TGCAGCGCCCGGGGCGCTAGAGGGGTCGAGGCGAGAGGCTACACCTTC
-	TRBV6-5	TRBJ2-7	TRBD2	CASSYSSGVSPEQYF	TGTGCCAGCAGTTACTCAAGCGGGGTTTCCCCCGAGCAGTACTTC
-	TRBV7-2	TRBJ1-2	-	CASSLTVNYGYTF	TGTGCCAGCAGCTTAACGGTTAACTATGGCTACACCTTC
-	TRBV6-6	TRBJ1-5	-	CASRRDALGGSPQHF	TGTGCCAGCAGGAGAGACGCGCTAGGGGGTTCGCCCCAGCATTTT